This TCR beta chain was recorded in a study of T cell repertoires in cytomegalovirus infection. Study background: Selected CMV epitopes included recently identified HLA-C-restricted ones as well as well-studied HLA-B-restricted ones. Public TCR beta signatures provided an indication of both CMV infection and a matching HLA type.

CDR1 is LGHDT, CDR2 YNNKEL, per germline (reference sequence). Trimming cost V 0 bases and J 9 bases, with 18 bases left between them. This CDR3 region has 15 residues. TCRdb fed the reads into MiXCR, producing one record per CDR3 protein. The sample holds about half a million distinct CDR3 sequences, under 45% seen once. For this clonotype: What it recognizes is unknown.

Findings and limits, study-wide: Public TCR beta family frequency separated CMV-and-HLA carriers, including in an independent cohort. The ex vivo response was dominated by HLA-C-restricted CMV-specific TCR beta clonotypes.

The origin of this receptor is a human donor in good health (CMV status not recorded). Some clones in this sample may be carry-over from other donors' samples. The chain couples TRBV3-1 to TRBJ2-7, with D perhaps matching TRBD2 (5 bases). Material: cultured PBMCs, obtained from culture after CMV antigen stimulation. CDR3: CASSQDWGTIRGQYF. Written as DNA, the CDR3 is TGTGCCAGCAGCCAAGATTGGGGAACCATTCGGGGGCAGTACTTC.